This TCR beta chain was captured by sequencing in a study of T cells in narcolepsy listed by TCRdb under 2018. Notes on the research overall: Healthy control donors were enrolled in the study alongside patients who had narcolepsy type 1 or type 2 (NT1, NT2). Autoreactive T cells targeting hypocretin neuron self-antigens (hypocretin, TRIB2) were sought in narcolepsy patients, and TCR Vbeta sequencing was used to track clonotypes in blood and CSF. What the study reported, not specific to this receptor: According to the report, autoreactive clonotypes were detected serially in the blood of the same patients and of different patients, but not in healthy controls. Some blood memory CD4+ repertoires from patients and controls contained no sequences matching autoreactive T cell clones. Numbers of sequenced blood memory CD4+ clonotypes were comparable, with averages of approximately 39,000 in patients and more than 30,000 in controls. Plots that compared CSF and blood CD4+ T cell clonotypes from the same patient highlighted HCRT-specific and TRIB2-specific autoreactive clonotypes.

For TCR Vbeta sequencing, memory CD4+ T cells were sorted ex vivo from the peripheral blood of narcolepsy patients and healthy controls. As for this clone: Its antigen remains unidentified. Per-nucleotide qualities are absent, and no much larger clonotype sits a single base away.

Receptor libraries were prepared by the immunoSEQ multiplex PCR assay. TCRdb limited this immuneACCESS table to in-frame rearrangements with V and J called. A share of clones is missing; checked studies link under half to unresolved V genes, and the rest is unexplained. The sample table contains about 30,000 clones; only one count was recorded for 83% of them. The ten largest clones represent around 0.7% of the sample. V gives up 2 bases and J gives up 9 bases, and the segment between their germline ends measures 12 bases. For CDR1 and CDR2, the germline V gene lists SGDLS and YYNGEE. From its cysteine to its phenylalanine, the CDR3 spans 14 amino acids. The DNA shown is the 42-base CDR3, in frame from base 1.

The sequenced sample was memory (CD45RA-) CD4+ T cells from blood. Explained via the paper, the cell subset or site label denotes: memory T cells sorted ex vivo from peripheral blood. The chain links TRBV9 with TRBJ1-6; the D gene remains uncertain. The sequence was collected from a human donor in good health. The CDR3 sequence is CASSVRQDGSPLHF. The nucleotide sequence is given as TGTGCCAGCAGCGTCAGGCAGGACGGTTCACCCCTCCACTTT.